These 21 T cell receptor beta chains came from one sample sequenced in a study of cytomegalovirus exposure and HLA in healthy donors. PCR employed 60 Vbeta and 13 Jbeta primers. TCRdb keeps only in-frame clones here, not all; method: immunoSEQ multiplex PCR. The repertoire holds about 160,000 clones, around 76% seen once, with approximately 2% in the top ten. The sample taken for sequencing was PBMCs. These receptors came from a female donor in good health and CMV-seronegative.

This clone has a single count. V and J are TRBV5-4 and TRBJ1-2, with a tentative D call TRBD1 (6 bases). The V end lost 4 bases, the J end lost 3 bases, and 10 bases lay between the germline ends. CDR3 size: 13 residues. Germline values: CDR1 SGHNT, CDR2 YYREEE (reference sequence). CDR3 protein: CASSLDRHYGYTF. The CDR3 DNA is TGTGCCAGCAGCCTCGACAGGCACTATGGCTACACCTTC.

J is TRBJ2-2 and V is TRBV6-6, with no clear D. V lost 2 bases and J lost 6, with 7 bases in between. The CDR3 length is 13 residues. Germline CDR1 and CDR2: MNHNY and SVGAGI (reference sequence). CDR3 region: CASSYALAGELFF. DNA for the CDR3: TGTGCCAGCAGTTACGCGCTAGCCGGGGAGCTGTTTTTT.

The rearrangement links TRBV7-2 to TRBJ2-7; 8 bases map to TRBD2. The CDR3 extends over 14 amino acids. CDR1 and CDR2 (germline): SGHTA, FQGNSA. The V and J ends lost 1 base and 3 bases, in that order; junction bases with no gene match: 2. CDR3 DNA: TGTGCCAGCAGCTTAGTCGGGGGGGGCTACGAGCAGTACTTC. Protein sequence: CASSLVGGGYEQYF.

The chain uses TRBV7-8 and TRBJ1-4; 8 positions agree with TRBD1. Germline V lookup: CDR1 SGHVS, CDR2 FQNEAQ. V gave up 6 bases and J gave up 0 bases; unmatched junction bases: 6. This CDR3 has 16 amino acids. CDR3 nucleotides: TGTGCCAGCAGTTCCGGACAGGGAGCAACTAATGAAAAACTGTTTTTT. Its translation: CASSSGQGATNEKLFF.

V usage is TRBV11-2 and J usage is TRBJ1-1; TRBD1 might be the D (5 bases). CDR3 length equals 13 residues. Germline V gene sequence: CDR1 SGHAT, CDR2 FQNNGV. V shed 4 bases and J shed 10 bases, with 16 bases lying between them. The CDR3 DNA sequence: TGTGCCAGCAGCTCCCTCAGGGCCATGGGAGCTTTCTTT. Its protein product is CASSSLRAMGAFF.

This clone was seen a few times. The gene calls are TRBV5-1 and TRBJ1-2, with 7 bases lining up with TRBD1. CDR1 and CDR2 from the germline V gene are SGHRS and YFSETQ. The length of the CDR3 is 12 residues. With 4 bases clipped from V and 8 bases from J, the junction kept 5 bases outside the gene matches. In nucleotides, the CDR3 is TGCGCCAGCAGCCCCGGGACAGAAGGCTACACCTTC. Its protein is CASSPGTEGYTF.

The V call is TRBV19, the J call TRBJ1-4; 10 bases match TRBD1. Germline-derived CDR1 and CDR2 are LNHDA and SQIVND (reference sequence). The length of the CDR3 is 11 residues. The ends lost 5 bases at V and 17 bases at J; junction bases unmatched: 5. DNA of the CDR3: TGTGCCAGTAGTCAGGACAGGGGGGAATTTTTT. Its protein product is CASSQDRGEFF.

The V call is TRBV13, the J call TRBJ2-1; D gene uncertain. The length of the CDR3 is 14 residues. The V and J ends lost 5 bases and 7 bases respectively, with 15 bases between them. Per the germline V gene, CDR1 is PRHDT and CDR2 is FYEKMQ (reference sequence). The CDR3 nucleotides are TGTGCCAGCAGCCGACCTTACGAGGTTAATGAGCAGTTCTTC. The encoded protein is CASSRPYEVNEQFF. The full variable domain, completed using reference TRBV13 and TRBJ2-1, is AAGVIQSPRHLIKEKRETATLKCYPIPRHDTVYWYQQGPGQDPQFLISFYEKMQSDKGSIPDRFSAQQFSDYHSELNMSSLELGDSALYFCASSRPYEVNEQFFGPGTRLTVL.

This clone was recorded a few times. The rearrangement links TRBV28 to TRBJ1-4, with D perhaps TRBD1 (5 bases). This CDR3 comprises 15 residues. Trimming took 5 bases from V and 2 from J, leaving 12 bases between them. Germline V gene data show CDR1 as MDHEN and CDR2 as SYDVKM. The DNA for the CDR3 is TGTGCCAGCAGTCTCGCAGGGAAGACTAATGAAAAACTGTTTTTT. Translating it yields CASSLAGKTNEKLFF. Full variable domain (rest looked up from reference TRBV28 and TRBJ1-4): DVKVTQSSRYLVKRTGEKVFLECVQDMDHENMFWYRQDPGLGLRLIYFSYDVKMKEKGDIPEGYSVSREKKERFSLILESASTNQTSMYLCASSLAGKTNEKLFFGSGTQLSVL.

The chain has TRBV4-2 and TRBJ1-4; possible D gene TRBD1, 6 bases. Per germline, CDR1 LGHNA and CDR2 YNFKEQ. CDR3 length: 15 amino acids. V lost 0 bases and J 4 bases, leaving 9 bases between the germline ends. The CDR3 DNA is TGTGCCAGCAGCCAAGAAGGACAGAATAATGAAAAACTGTTTTTT. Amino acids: CASSQEGQNNEKLFF.

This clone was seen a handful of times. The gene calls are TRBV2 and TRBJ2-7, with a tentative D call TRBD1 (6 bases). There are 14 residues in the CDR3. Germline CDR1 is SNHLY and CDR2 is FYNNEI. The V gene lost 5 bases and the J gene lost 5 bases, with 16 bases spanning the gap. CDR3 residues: CASSFQVKGDEQYF. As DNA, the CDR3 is TGTGCCAGCAGTTTTCAGGTGAAGGGGGACGAGCAGTACTTC.

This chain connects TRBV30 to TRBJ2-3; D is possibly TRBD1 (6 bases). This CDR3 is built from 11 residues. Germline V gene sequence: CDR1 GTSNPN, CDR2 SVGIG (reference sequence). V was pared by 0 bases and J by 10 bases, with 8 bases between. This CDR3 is CAWSVGHPQYF. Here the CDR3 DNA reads TGTGCCTGGAGTGTGGGACACCCGCAGTATTTT.

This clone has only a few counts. The DNA of the CDR3 is TGTGCCAGCAGCTTAGTAGGGCGCCGGGACTTGATAGATTTTGATGAGCAGTTCTTC. It yields the protein CASSLVGRRDLIDFDEQFF. The gene calls are TRBV7-8 and TRBJ2-1; D is perhaps TRBD2 (6 bases). The CDR3 covers 19 residues. Germline V gives CDR1 SGHVS, CDR2 FQNEAQ. Between the trimmed V and J ends, which lost 1 base and 8 bases, there was a span of 27 bases.

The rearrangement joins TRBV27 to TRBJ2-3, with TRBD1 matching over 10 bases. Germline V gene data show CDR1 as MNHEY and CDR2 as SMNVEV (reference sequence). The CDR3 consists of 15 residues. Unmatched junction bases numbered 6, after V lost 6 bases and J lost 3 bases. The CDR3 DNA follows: TGTGCCAGCAGACAAGGGACAGGGGTGACAGATACGCAGTATTTT. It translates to CASRQGTGVTDTQYF.

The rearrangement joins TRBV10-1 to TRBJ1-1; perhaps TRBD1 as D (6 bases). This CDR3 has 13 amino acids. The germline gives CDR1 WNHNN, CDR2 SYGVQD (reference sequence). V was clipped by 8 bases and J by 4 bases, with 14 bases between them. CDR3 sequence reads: CASLRGLGTEAFF. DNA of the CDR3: TGCGCCAGCCTAAGGGGGTTGGGCACTGAAGCTTTCTTT.

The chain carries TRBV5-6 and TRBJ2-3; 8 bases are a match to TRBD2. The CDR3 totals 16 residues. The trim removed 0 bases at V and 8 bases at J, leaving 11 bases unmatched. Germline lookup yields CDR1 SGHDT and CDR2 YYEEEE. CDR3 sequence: CASSLAPGGRRVTQYF. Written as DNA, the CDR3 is TGTGCCAGCAGCTTGGCCCCGGGGGGGAGACGGGTTACGCAGTATTTT. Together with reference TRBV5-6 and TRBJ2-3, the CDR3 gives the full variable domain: DAGVTQSPTHLIKTRGQQVTLRCSPKSGHDTVSWYQQALGQGPQFIFQYYEEEERQRGNFPDRFSGHQFPNYSSELNVNALLLGDSALYLCASSLAPGGRRVTQYFGPGTRLTVL.

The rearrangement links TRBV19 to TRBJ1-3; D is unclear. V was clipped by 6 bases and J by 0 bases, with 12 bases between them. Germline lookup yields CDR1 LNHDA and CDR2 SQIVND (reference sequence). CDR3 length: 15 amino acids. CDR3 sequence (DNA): TGTGCCAGTAGGTGGCAGGCCAGCTCTGGAAACACCATATATTTT. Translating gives CASRWQASSGNTIYF.

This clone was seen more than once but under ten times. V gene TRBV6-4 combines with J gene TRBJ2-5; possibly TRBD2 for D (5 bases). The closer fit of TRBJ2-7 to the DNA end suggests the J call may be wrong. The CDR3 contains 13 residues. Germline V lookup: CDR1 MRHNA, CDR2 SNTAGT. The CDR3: CASNAEGYYEQYF. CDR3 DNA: TGTGCCAGCAATGCTGAGGGCTACTACGAGCAGTACTTC.

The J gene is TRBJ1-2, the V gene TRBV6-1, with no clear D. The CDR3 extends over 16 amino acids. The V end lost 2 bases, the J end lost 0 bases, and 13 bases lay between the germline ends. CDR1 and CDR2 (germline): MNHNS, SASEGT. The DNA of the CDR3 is TGTGCCAGCAGTGAACAGGTGTCCGGCGCTAACTATGGCTACACCTTC. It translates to CASSEQVSGANYGYTF.

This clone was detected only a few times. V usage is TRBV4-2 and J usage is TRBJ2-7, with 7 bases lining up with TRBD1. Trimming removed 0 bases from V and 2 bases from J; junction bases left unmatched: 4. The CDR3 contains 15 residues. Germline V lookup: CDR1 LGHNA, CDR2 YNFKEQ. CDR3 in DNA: TGTGCCAGCAGCCAAGAAAGGGACAGTCCCTACGAGCAGTACTTC. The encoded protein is CASSQERDSPYEQYF.

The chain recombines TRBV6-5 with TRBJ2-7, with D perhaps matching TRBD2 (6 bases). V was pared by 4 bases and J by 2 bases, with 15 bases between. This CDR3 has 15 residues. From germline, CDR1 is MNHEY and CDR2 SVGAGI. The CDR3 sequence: CASSSPGDGTYEQYF. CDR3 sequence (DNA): TGTGCCAGCAGTTCCCCGGGAGACGGAACCTACGAGCAGTACTTC.